This T cell receptor beta chain was sequenced for a study of STAT3 mutations in large granular lymphocyte leukemia. On the study more broadly: Canonical activating STAT3 mutations were detected in roughly half of the longitudinally sequenced T-LGLL patients. Study-wide results and limits: Differing intervals and regimens complicate linking therapy response to clone burden. Every T-LGLL patient had at least one immunodominant TCRbeta clonotype.

As regards this clone: Its matching antigen is unknown.

Assay: immunoSEQ multiplex PCR; the TCRdb copy retains only in-frame clones and omits some. Found here are about 4,300 clones, 49% of them singletons; the top ten hold about 80%. The receptor was isolated from a man aged 55 to 70 with T-cell large granular lymphocyte leukemia. Some clones in this sample may be carry-over from other donors' samples. Material: peripheral blood mononuclear cells.

CDR3 sequence: CASSLAGSGPGHEQYF. The CDR3 nucleotides read TGCGCCAGCAGCTTGGCAGGGTCGGGTCCGGGTCACGAGCAGTACTTC. The chain is built from TRBV5-1 and TRBJ2-7; D is perhaps TRBD1 (5 bases). The germline CDR1 and CDR2 sequences are SGHRS and YFSETQ. V was pared by 0 bases and J by 5 bases, with 18 bases between. The CDR3 is made up of 16 amino acids.